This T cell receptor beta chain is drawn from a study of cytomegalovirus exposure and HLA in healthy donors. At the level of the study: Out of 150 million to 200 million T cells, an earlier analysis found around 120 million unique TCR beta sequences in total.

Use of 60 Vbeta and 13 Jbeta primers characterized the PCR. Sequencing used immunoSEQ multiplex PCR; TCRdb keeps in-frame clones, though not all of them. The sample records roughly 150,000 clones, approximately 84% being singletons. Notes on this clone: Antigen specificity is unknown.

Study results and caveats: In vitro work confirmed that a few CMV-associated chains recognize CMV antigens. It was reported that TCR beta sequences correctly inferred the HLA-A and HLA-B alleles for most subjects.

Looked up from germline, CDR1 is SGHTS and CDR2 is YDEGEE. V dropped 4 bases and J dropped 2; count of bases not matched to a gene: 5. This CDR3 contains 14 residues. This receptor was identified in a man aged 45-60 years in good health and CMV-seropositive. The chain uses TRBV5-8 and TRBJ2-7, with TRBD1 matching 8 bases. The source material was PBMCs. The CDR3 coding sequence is TGTGCCAGCAGCACCGGGACAGGAGCCTACGAGCAGTACTTC. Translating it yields CASSTGTGAYEQYF.